Listed below are T cell receptor beta chains from one sample, sequenced in a study of CD8 T cells in ankylosing spondylitis. One entry per CDR3 protein results from TCRdb running MiXCR on the 5' RACE reads. The sample has some 150,000 distinct CDR3 sequences; 44% are singletons. Source material: synovial fluid, either unsorted or a sorted T cell fraction (not recorded which). The receptors come from a male donor with ankylosing spondylitis. The CDR3 runs from the conserved cysteine through the conserved F or W. The D gene is left open where the match is weak. Expanded clones are given a class, and other clones once, few, many or no size at all.

TRBJ2-7 TRBD2 - TRBV7-6 TGTGCCAGCAGCCATCATAGGACTAGCGGGGACTACGAGCAGTACTTC CASSHHRTSGDYEQYF
TRBJ1-5 - - TRBV2 TGTGCCAGCAAACAACAGAATCAGCCCCAGCATTTT CASKQQNQPQHF
TRBJ2-7 TRBD1 few TRBV11-2 TGTGCCAGCAGCCCCGGACAGGGAGAGCAGTACTTC CASSPGQGEQYF
TRBJ2-1 TRBD2 - TRBV5-6 TGTGCCAGCAGTCCCGCGGGCGGGGGGGTCTCCTACAATGAGCAGTTCTTC CASSPAGGGVSYNEQFF
TRBJ2-2 - - TRBV4-1 TGCGCCAGCAGCCAGGGGCACGGGGAGCTGTTTTTT CASSQGHGELFF
TRBJ2-2 - - TRBV20-1 TGCAGTGCTAGTGGGTGGGGGGACACCGGGGAGCTGTTTTTT CSASGWGDTGELFF
TRBJ1-1 - - TRBV2 TGTGCCAGCAGTGAAGCGCTTGGGCGGTTAACTGAAGCTTTCTTT CASSEALGRLTEAFF
TRBJ2-5 - - TRBV9 TGTGCCAGCAGCGTAGGAGCTACAGGGGGGGGGACCCAGTACTTC CASSVGATGGGTQYF
TRBJ2-7 - - TRBV28 TGTGCCAGCTCCACGGCCTTTGCCCACGAGCAGTACTTC CASSTAFAHEQYF
TRBJ2-1 - - TRBV29-1 TGCAGCGTTGTCGCGGATGAGCAGTTCTTC CSVVADEQFF